This passage covers 19 T cell receptor beta chains from one sample sequenced in a study of cytomegalovirus exposure and HLA in healthy donors. Both 60 Vbeta primers and 13 Jbeta primers went into the PCR. Profiling relied on immunoSEQ multiplex PCR, and the TCRdb table lists in-frame clones only, not all of them. The sample includes roughly 33,000 clones, approximately 80% of them seen just once. The sequenced material came from PBMCs. These receptors were taken from a male donor in good health and CMV-seronegative.

The chain is built from TRBV5-1 and TRBJ1-6; 9 bases align to TRBD1. The CDR3 is 17 amino acids. Germline values: CDR1 SGHRS, CDR2 YFSETQ. V lost 4 bases to trimming and J lost 5 bases; unmatched junction nucleotides: 10. The CDR3 region is CASSQGQGGSDNSPLHF. DNA of the CDR3: TGCGCCAGCAGCCAGGGACAGGGTGGTTCCGATAATTCACCCCTCCACTTT.

The chain employs TRBV6-6 and TRBJ1-1; 10 bases align to TRBD1. The V segment lost 5 bases and the J segment 0 bases; nucleotides outside the gene matches: 6. The CDR3 has 16 amino acids. Per the germline V gene, CDR1 is MNHNY and CDR2 is SVGAGI (reference sequence). In nucleotides, the CDR3 is TGTGCCAGCAGTCCGGGACAGGGGCGGGTGAACACTGAAGCTTTCTTT. Its translation: CASSPGQGRVNTEAFF.

The chain uses TRBV5-1 and TRBJ1-1; 8 bases line up with TRBD1. Germline CDR1 is SGHRS and CDR2 is YFSETQ. Trimming removed 4 bases from V and 0 bases from J; junction bases left unmatched: 5. The CDR3 consists of 15 residues. The DNA for the CDR3 is TGCGCCAGCAGCCCCCGGGACAGGATGAACACTGAAGCTTTCTTT. The encoded protein is CASSPRDRMNTEAFF.

This clone was detected a few times. J is TRBJ1-6 and V is TRBV2, with TRBD1 as a possible D gene (5 bases). The V end lost 6 bases, the J end lost 8 bases, and 17 bases lay between the germline ends. The CDR3 is 15 amino acids. Germline V lookup: CDR1 SNHLY, CDR2 FYNNEI. The CDR3 nucleotides are TGTGCCAGCAGCGCTTCACAGGCCGTTTATTCACCCCTCCACTTT. Its translation: CASSASQAVYSPLHF.

This clone is large. The rearrangement uses TRBV2 and TRBJ1-3; 7 nucleotides align to TRBD1. With V trimmed by 7 bases and J by 3 bases, 3 bases remained unmatched. The CDR3 spans 13 residues. Germline V gene lookup returns CDR1 SNHLY and CDR2 FYNNEI. CDR3 sequence (DNA): TGTGCCAGCACCCGGGACAGTGGAAACACCATATATTTT. It yields the protein CASTRDSGNTIYF.

The rearrangement joins TRBV5-5 to TRBJ2-3; D is possibly TRBD2 (6 bases). Germline V gene lookup returns CDR1 SGHKS and CDR2 YYEKEE (reference sequence). V lost 0 bases to trimming and J lost 5 bases, with 13 bases between them. This CDR3 is 15 amino acids long. CDR3 in amino acids: CASSLAGGLGDTQYF. CDR3 bases: TGTGCCAGCAGCTTGGCCGGAGGGTTGGGAGATACGCAGTATTTT. Full variable domain (rest looked up from reference TRBV5-5 and TRBJ2-3): DAGVTQSPTHLIKTRGQQVTLRCSPISGHKSVSWYQQVLGQGPQFIFQYYEKEERGRGNFPDRFSARQFPNYSSELNVNALLLGDSALYLCASSLAGGLGDTQYFGPGTRLTVL.

The rearrangement joins TRBV19 to TRBJ1-5; 7 bases line up with TRBD1. Germline V gene sequence: CDR1 LNHDA, CDR2 SQIVND (reference sequence). Trimming took 3 bases from V and 0 from J; bases not matched to a gene: 20. The CDR3 sequence is 21 residues long. The CDR3, as DNA: TGTGCCAGTAGTATCCAGGGGGGCGGAACGGCAGGATCTTATAGCAATCAGCCCCAGCATTTT. This sequence encodes CASSIQGGGTAGSYSNQPQHF.

V gene TRBV5-1 combines with J gene TRBJ1-2; no clear D gene. Trimming shortened V by 4 bases and J by 4 bases, and 11 bases separated the two germline ends. The CDR3 has 13 residues. In germline, CDR1 is SGHRS, CDR2 YFSETQ. The CDR3, as DNA: TGCGCCAGCAGCCCGGCCCCGGGCTATGGCTACACCTTC. As protein: CASSPAPGYGYTF.

This chain joins TRBV19 and TRBJ1-4, with D possibly TRBD1 on 5 matching bases. From germline, CDR1 is LNHDA and CDR2 SQIVND (reference sequence). Trimming pared 3 bases from V and 4 bases from J, leaving 15 bases between. The CDR3 is 16 amino acids. The chain's CDR3 is CASSILGGGGNEKLFF. CDR3 coding DNA: TGTGCCAGTAGTATCCTCGGGGGAGGAGGTAATGAAAAACTGTTTTTT.

CDR3 nucleotides: TGTGCCAGCAAATCAGGGTGGATGGACACTGAAGCTTTCTTT. Its translation: CASKSGWMDTEAFF. This chain connects TRBV6-1 to TRBJ1-1; D may be TRBD1 (5 bases). CDR1 and CDR2 from the germline V gene are MNHNS and SASEGT. This CDR3 is built from 14 residues. Trimming removed 7 bases from V and 3 bases from J, with 15 bases in between.

V is TRBV10-3 and J is TRBJ1-4; 7 bases are shared with TRBD1. Losses at the gene ends were 8 bases for V and 6 bases for J; bases not matched to a gene: 6. Germline V gene sequence: CDR1 ENHRY, CDR2 SYGVKD. There are 13 residues in the CDR3. CDR3 region: CAIRDSTYEKLFF. The CDR3, as DNA: TGTGCCATCCGGGACAGCACGTATGAAAAACTGTTTTTT.

The chain is built from TRBV15 and TRBJ1-1; D not resolved. Trimming pared 0 bases from V and 1 base from J, leaving 15 bases between. The CDR3 runs to 17 residues. Per the germline V gene, CDR1 is LNHNV and CDR2 is YYDKDF (reference sequence). The CDR3: CATSRDLAVQKNTEAFF. In DNA, the CDR3 is TGTGCCACCAGCAGAGATCTCGCTGTTCAGAAGAACACTGAAGCTTTCTTT.

The genes are TRBV7-9 and TRBJ2-2; TRBD2 agrees at 12 bases. CDR1 and CDR2 from the germline V gene are SEHNR and FQNEAQ (reference sequence). The length of the CDR3 is 16 residues. Losses at the gene ends were 5 bases for V and 1 base for J; bases not matched to a gene: 2. This CDR3 is CASSLGLAGNTGELFF. The DNA for the CDR3 is TGTGCCAGCAGCCTGGGACTAGCGGGGAACACCGGGGAGCTGTTTTTT.

V usage is TRBV6-1 and J usage is TRBJ1-2; D ambiguous. The CDR3 loop spans 15 amino acids. The germline V gene has CDR1 MNHNS and CDR2 SASEGT. V was clipped by 0 bases and J by 4 bases, with 12 bases between them. CDR3 amino acids: CASSEAIPEVYGYTF. As DNA, the CDR3 is TGTGCCAGCAGTGAAGCGATCCCTGAGGTCTATGGCTACACCTTC.

This clone has a single count. The V and J genes are TRBV6-4 and TRBJ2-3, with D possibly TRBD1 on 5 matching bases. There are 15 residues in the CDR3. Germline V CDR1 and CDR2: MRHNA, SNTAGT. V was clipped by 0 bases and J by 1 base, with 8 bases between them. The CDR3 here is CASSDSETGTDTQYF. DNA for the CDR3: TGTGCCAGCAGTGACTCTGAGACAGGCACAGATACGCAGTATTTT.

The chain joins TRBV5-4 to TRBJ2-3; the match to TRBD2 covers 8 bases. The germline V gene encodes CDR1 SGHNT and CDR2 YYREEE (reference sequence). The CDR3 runs 16 residues. V was clipped by 1 base and J by 1 base; unmatched bases: 5. In DNA form, the CDR3 reads TGTGCCAGCAGCTTGCCGGGGGGGCGGTGCACAGATACGCAGTATTTT. This encodes CASSLPGGRCTDTQYF.

The chain is built from TRBV27 and TRBJ2-7; 12 bases are shared with TRBD2. This CDR3 region has 16 residues. CDR1 is MNHEY and CDR2 is SMNVEV in the germline V gene (reference sequence). The J segment lost 0 bases and the V segment lost 4 bases, leaving 4 bases of the junction unmatched. This CDR3 reads CASSSLTSGGSYEQYF. Here the CDR3 DNA reads TGTGCCAGCAGTTCTTTGACTAGCGGGGGCTCCTACGAGCAGTACTTC.

This rearrangement joins TRBV10-3 to TRBJ1-1; TRBD1 matches at 10 bases. Germline loops: CDR1 ENHRY, CDR2 SYGVKD. The J segment lost 1 base and the V segment lost 10 bases, leaving 12 bases of the junction unmatched. The CDR3 sequence is 16 residues long. The CDR3 protein is CATRTQDRGTNTEAFF. CDR3 DNA: TGTGCCACGAGGACCCAGGACAGGGGGACGAACACTGAAGCTTTCTTT.

J is TRBJ2-5 and V is TRBV27; the match to TRBD2 covers 15 bases. V dropped 2 bases and J dropped 2; count of bases not matched to a gene: 6. Per the germline V gene, CDR1 is MNHEY and CDR2 is SMNVEV (reference sequence). This CDR3 is 18 amino acids long. The CDR3 region is CASSLGGTSGRIQETQYF. CDR3 nucleotide sequence: TGTGCCAGCAGTTTAGGGGGGACTAGCGGGAGGATACAAGAGACCCAGTACTTC.